The clone carrying this T cell receptor (beta chain) showed up just once. This sample was taken from a study of technical replicates of blood from several donors. Libraries were prepared by immunoSEQ multiplex PCR; TCRdb keeps only in-frame clonotypes and omits some of them. In the table there are 60,000 to 65,000 clones, approximately 83% of which are singletons. The CDR3 is 15 residues long. The V gene's germline CDR1 is KGHSH and CDR2 LQKENI. V dropped 6 bases and J dropped 1 base, with 12 bases sitting between them. The sequence was obtained from a human donor in good health. Some clones in this sample may be carry-over from other donors' samples. The genes are TRBV18 and TRBJ1-4; D gene ambiguous. Sequenced sample: PBMCs. CDR3 bases: TGTGCCAGCTCTCCCCCGGGTCTAACTAATGAAAAACTGTTTTTT. This sequence encodes CASSPPGLTNEKLFF.